A single sample gave rise to the 7 T cell receptor beta chains below, sequenced in a study of cytomegalovirus exposure and HLA in healthy donors. Primers included in the PCR were 60 Vbeta and 13 Jbeta primers. This table comes from immunoSEQ multiplex PCR, and its TCRdb copy is limited to in-frame clones, with some not included. The table has 95,000 to 120,000 clones, approximately 80% seen once. Specimen: PBMCs. The receptors here all came from a woman aged 18 to 35 in good health and CMV-seronegative.

As regards this clone: The sample holds other DNA sequences that translate to the same CDR3. The rearrangement uses TRBV7-9 and TRBJ1-1; 7 bases line up with TRBD1. The CDR3 runs 14 residues. Per germline, CDR1 SEHNR and CDR2 FQNEAQ (reference sequence). J lost 1 base, V lost 5 bases, and 4 bases had no gene match. The CDR3 DNA is TGTGCCAGCAGCCTAGGGACAGCGAACACTGAAGCTTTCTTT. Protein product: CASSLGTANTEAFF.

The V call is TRBV6-1, the J call TRBJ2-7; 11 bases are a match to TRBD1. The CDR3 totals 13 residues. Germline V lookup: CDR1 MNHNS, CDR2 SASEGT. V gave up 10 bases and J gave up 4 bases; unmatched junction bases: 6. Here the CDR3 DNA reads TGTGCCACCGGGACAGGGGGTAAATACGAGCAGTACGTC. This sequence encodes CATGTGGKYEQYV.

V is TRBV5-1 and J is TRBJ1-2; 10 bases map to TRBD1. With 4 bases clipped from V and 4 bases from J, the junction kept 4 bases outside the gene matches. Germline V lookup: CDR1 SGHRS, CDR2 YFSETQ. The CDR3 is 14 amino acids. The CDR3 nucleotides read TGCGCCAGCAGCGACGGGACAGGGGCCTATGGCTACACCTTC. This translates into CASSDGTGAYGYTF.

This clone was counted between two and nine times. This CDR3 is also generated by other DNA sequences in the sample. The chain carries TRBV27 and TRBJ1-4; possible D gene TRBD1, 5 bases. Between the trimmed V and J ends, which lost 6 bases and 8 bases, there was a span of 10 bases. Germline-derived CDR1 and CDR2 are MNHEY and SMNVEV (reference sequence). The CDR3 extends over 12 amino acids. The CDR3 DNA follows: TGTGCCAGCAGCCAGGGTAACGAAAAACTGTTTTTT. It encodes CASSQGNEKLFF.

In this sample, this clone turned up a few times. The V call is TRBV5-8, the J call TRBJ1-1; D not resolved. Deletions cut 1 base from V and 1 base from J, with 5 bases between. Germline V lookup: CDR1 SGHTS, CDR2 YDEGEE. The CDR3 has 13 residues. The CDR3 is CASSLSKNTEAFF. Written as DNA, the CDR3 is TGTGCCAGCAGCTTGTCCAAGAACACTGAAGCTTTCTTT. The full variable domain, in which reference TRBV5-8 and TRBJ1-1 provide the parts outside the CDR3, is EAGVTQSPTHLIKTRGQQATLRCSPISGHTSVYWYQQALGLGLQFLLWYDEGEERNRGNFPPRFSGRQFPNYSSELNVNALELEDSALYLCASSLSKNTEAFFGQGTRLTVV.

V gene TRBV7-2 combines with J gene TRBJ1-5, with D unclear. V lost 5 bases and J lost 3, with 8 bases in between. The CDR3 is 13 amino acids. Germline-derived CDR1 and CDR2 are SGHTA and FQGNSA. The chain's CDR3 is CASSPALNQPQHF. The CDR3 DNA follows: TGTGCCAGCAGCCCCGCACTCAATCAGCCCCAGCATTTT.

The sample holds a few counts of this clone. This chain links TRBV7-8 with TRBJ1-1; TRBD1 agrees at 9 bases. CDR3 length equals 17 residues. Germline trimming cut 5 bases from V and 4 bases from J; bases unmatched to any gene: 14. Germline-derived CDR1 and CDR2 are SGHVS and FQNEAQ. In DNA form, the CDR3 reads TGTGCCAGCAGCGCGGCCGGGACAGGGATTGGAAGCACTGAAGCTTTCTTT. It encodes CASSAAGTGIGSTEAFF. The complete variable domain, with remaining parts taken from reference TRBV7-8 and TRBJ1-1, reads GAGVSQSPRYKVAKRGQDVALRCDPISGHVSLFWYQQALGQGPEFLTYFQNEAQLDKSGLPSDRFFAERPEGSVSTLKIQRTQQEDSAVYLCASSAAGTGIGSTEAFFGQGTRLTVV.